The clone carrying this T cell receptor (beta chain) was recorded at least ten times. What it binds is not known. Preparing the TCRbeta library involved the use of unique molecular identifiers. One entry per CDR3 protein results from TCRdb running MiXCR on the PCR reads. The profile shows hundreds of thousands of distinct CDR3 sequences, 20% to 30% of them singletons. This sample was included in a study of T-cell reconstitution after alpha-beta-depleted transplantation in children. General study findings and limits: Hyperexpanded clones declined; after one year, newly produced T cells mostly supplied diversity.

Trimming pared 4 bases from V and 5 bases from J, leaving 2 bases between. Germline loops: CDR1 MGHDK, CDR2 SYGVNS. CDR3 length equals 10 residues. This chain uses TRBV25-1 with TRBJ2-5; no definite D call. Material: PBMCs, mostly from graft donor cells, obtained 360 days after TCRalphabeta/CD19-depleted stem cell transplant. The TCR comes from a female patient between 2 and 15 years old who had a stem cell transplant for congenital amegakaryocytic thrombocytopenia, so the T cells may come from the graft donor. CDR3 bases: TGTGCCAGCAGTGGGGAGACCCAGTACTTC. Residues: CASSGETQYF.